This T cell receptor (beta chain) was recorded in a study of blood T cells in healthy people across ages. This clonotype has at least ten counts. Germline V gene sequence: CDR1 SQVTM, CDR2 ANQGSEA. Trimming took 7 bases from V and 7 from J; bases not matched to a gene: 12. This CDR3 is built from 14 residues. Using a J-beta primer mix together with a sample-barcoded 5' primer, a second PCR was run for about 6 to 12 cycles. Each CDR3 protein gets one entry after TCRdb re-called the 5' RACE reads with MiXCR. The table records 700,000 to 850,000 distinct CDR3 sequences, under 40% of them present only once.

The V gene is TRBV29-1, the J gene TRBJ1-5; 8 nucleotides match TRBD1. The source of this sequence is a man aged 18 to 30 in good health. Material: blood. The CDR3 reads CSATGTGPGQPQHF. Here the CDR3 DNA reads TGCAGCGCTACCGGGACAGGCCCGGGGCAGCCCCAGCATTTT.